This T cell receptor (beta chain) emerged from a study of cytomegalovirus exposure and HLA in healthy donors. With V trimmed by 5 bases and J by 2 bases, 6 bases remained unmatched. The CDR3 length is 14 residues. CDR1 and CDR2 from the germline V gene are SEHNR and FQNEAQ (reference sequence). Researchers ran the PCR with 60 Vbeta and 13 Jbeta primers. Generated by immunoSEQ multiplex PCR, the TCRdb table keeps only in-frame clones and is missing some. The sample has about 160,000 clones; roughly four fifths are singletons. The sequence was collected from a woman between 50 and 59 years old in good health and CMV-seropositive. The chain couples TRBV7-9 to TRBJ2-7; 7 bases align to TRBD1. The sample taken for sequencing was PBMCs. CDR3 protein: CASSPRQGPYEQYF. CDR3 coding DNA: TGTGCCAGCAGCCCGCGACAGGGCCCCTACGAGCAGTACTTC.